This entry describes one T cell receptor (beta chain). There is no known antigen for this receptor. No per-base quality is available; no much larger clone lies one base away. The data derive from a study of T cell changes during pregnancy in multiple sclerosis (dated by TCRdb to the late 2010s). Describing the broader study: In women with multiple sclerosis, the researchers looked at how the T cell repertoire shifted as pregnancy progressed.

From a lookup of the germline V gene, CDR1 and CDR2 are MGHRA and YSYEKL. Relative to germline, V is missing 3 bases and J is missing 3 bases, with 3 bases of the junction outside any gene match. Reading from cysteine to phenylalanine, the CDR3 counts 15 amino acids. Just the 45-base CDR3 DNA is kept, in frame starting at base 1. The protocol used for the library was the immunoSEQ multiplex PCR assay. TCRdb limited this immuneACCESS table to in-frame rearrangements with V and J called. A share of clones is missing; checked studies link under half to unresolved V genes, and the rest is unexplained. This sample gives 90,000 to 150,000 clones in total; over 85% of them show up just once. Roughly 6.2% of the sample goes to the ten largest clones.

Sequencing was performed on peripheral blood, taken before pregnancy. This clonotype originated in a female donor with multiple sclerosis, enrolled in a pregnancy study. The chain is made from TRBV4-1 and TRBJ1-1, with 11 bases matching TRBD1. The CDR3 reads as follows: CASSHGQGAYTEAFF. The DNA sequence is TGCGCCAGCAGCCACGGACAGGGGGCATACACTGAAGCTTTCTTT.